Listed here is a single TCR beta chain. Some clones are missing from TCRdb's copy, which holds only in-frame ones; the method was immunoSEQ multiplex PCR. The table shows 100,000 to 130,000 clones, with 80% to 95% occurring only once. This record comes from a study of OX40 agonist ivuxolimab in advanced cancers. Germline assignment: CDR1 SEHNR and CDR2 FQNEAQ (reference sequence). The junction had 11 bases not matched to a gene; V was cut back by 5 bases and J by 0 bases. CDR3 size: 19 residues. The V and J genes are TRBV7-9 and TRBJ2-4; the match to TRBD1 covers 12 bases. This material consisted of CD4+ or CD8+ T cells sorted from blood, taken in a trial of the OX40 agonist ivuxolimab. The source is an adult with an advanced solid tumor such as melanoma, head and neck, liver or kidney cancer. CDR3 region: CASSPPGQGALGAKNIQYF. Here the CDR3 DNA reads TGTGCCAGCAGCCCACCGGGACAGGGGGCCCTGGGAGCCAAAAACATTCAGTACTTC.